A single sample gave rise to the 19 T cell receptor beta chains below, sequenced in a study of vaccination and CD4 T cells after COVID-19. Their antigens are not known. Regarding treatment: roughly 11-day PBMC culture with coronavirus spike peptide pools or control peptides (ViraFEST assay). The study sequenced cultured CD4+ T cell DNA using the Oncomine TCR Beta short-read assay. MiXCR was run by TCRdb on the PCR reads, yielding one entry per CDR3 protein. The sample yields over 14,000 distinct CDR3 sequences, approximately 61% seen once. The sequenced material came from CD4+ T cells from blood, cultured in vitro. These receptors originate from a human donor who had recovered from COVID-19.

V usage is TRBV19 and J usage is TRBJ1-6; TRBD1 matches at 7 bases. The CDR3 is 14 amino acids. Germline values: CDR1 LNHDA, CDR2 SQIVND (reference sequence). V shed 3 bases, J shed 11 bases, and the junction held 7 bases outside the gene matches. The CDR3: CASSIGQGDPPLHF. The CDR3 DNA sequence: TGTGCCAGTAGTATTGGCCAGGGGGATCCACCCCTCCACTTT.

This clonotype has a handful of counts. The chain has TRBV19 and TRBJ1-2; the D is unclear. CDR3 length equals 15 residues. Germline CDR1 is LNHDA and CDR2 is SQIVND (reference sequence). Trimming stripped 5 bases from V and 8 bases from J, with 21 bases between. This CDR3 reads CASSAPGQPSGGYTF. In DNA, the CDR3 is TGTGCCAGTAGTGCCCCCGGTCAACCCTCGGGAGGCTACACCTTC.

This chain uses TRBV6-1 with TRBJ2-7; perhaps TRBD1 as D (6 bases). Trimming took 5 bases from V and 1 from J, leaving 15 bases between them. The CDR3 is 15 amino acids. CDR1 and CDR2 from the germline V gene are MNHNS and SASEGT. The CDR3 protein is CASSRTRGPSYEQYF. In DNA, the CDR3 is TGTGCCAGCAGTCGGACCAGGGGCCCATCCTACGAGCAGTACTTC.

To note about this clonotype: This likely comes from a read error, as the CDR3 has no conserved phenylalanine or tryptophan at its end. The V call is TRBV4-3, the J call TRBJ2-7; unclear D gene. The CDR3 is made up of 14 amino acids. Trimming removed 1 base from V and 2 bases from J, with 9 bases in between. Germline CDR1 and CDR2: LGHNA and YSLEER. CDR3 sequence: CASSQGLPAYEQYL. The CDR3 DNA sequence: TGCGCCAGCAGCCAAGGGCTACCTGCCTACGAGCAGTACCTC.

The chain combines TRBV12-3 or TRBV12-4 with TRBJ2-1; 10 bases fit TRBD1. CDR3 length equals 17 residues. With V trimmed by 6 bases and J by 1 base, 9 bases remained unmatched. Here the CDR3 reads CASRRSTGGYSYNEQFF. CDR3 coding DNA: TGTGCCAGCAGGCGTTCGACAGGGGGCTATTCCTACAATGAGCAGTTCTTC.

The sample holds a few counts of this clonotype. The chain joins TRBV20-1 to TRBJ1-2; D may be TRBD1 (5 bases). Trimming removed 8 bases from V and 3 bases from J, with 19 bases in between. The CDR3 length is 14 residues. Germline V gene lookup returns CDR1 DFQATT and CDR2 SNEGSKA (reference sequence). CDR3 loop: CSSSPNGADYGYTF. The DNA for the CDR3 is TGCAGTTCCTCACCCAACGGGGCGGACTATGGCTACACCTTC.

The rearrangement links TRBV20-1 to TRBJ2-1, with D unresolved. The CDR3 loop spans 12 amino acids. The germline V gene has CDR1 DFQATT and CDR2 SNEGSKA (reference sequence). The CDR3 here is CSLGPNYNEQFF. In DNA form, the CDR3 reads TGCAGCCTCGGGCCGAACTACAATGAGCAGTTCTTC.

The V call is TRBV20-1, the J call TRBJ2-3; D is perhaps TRBD1 or TRBD2 (8 bases each). Germline-derived CDR1 and CDR2 are DFQATT and SNEGSKA (reference sequence). V dropped 6 bases and J dropped 8 bases, with 24 bases sitting between them. The CDR3 is made up of 15 amino acids. CDR3 sequence reads: CSAPGGQGAGGTQYF. The CDR3 DNA follows: TGCAGTGCCCCCGGGGGGCAGGGGGCGGGAGGTACGCAGTATTTT.

The J gene is TRBJ2-6, the V gene TRBV19, with no clear D. The CDR3 contains 17 residues. CDR1 and CDR2 from the germline V gene are LNHDA and SQIVND (reference sequence). Trimming took off 5 bases at V and 0 bases at J, with 14 bases between the two ends. The CDR3 spells CASSGREIGSGANVLTF. CDR3 coding DNA: TGTGCCAGTAGTGGAAGGGAAATAGGCTCTGGGGCCAACGTCCTGACTTTC.

This chain uses TRBV7-9 with TRBJ1-2, with 7 bases aligning to TRBD1. The CDR3 sequence is 14 residues long. The ends lost 2 bases at V and 7 bases at J; junction bases unmatched: 7. Germline loops: CDR1 SEHNR, CDR2 FQNEAQ (reference sequence). CDR3 region: CASSLLGGARGYTF. Written as DNA, the CDR3 is TGTGCCAGCAGCTTACTAGGGGGCGCCCGTGGCTACACCTTC.

The rearrangement links TRBV7-3 to TRBJ2-2, with 7 positions matching TRBD1. The V gene end was trimmed by 5 bases and the J gene end by 1 base; junction bases not matched to a gene: 1. The CDR3 runs 14 residues. The V gene's germline CDR1 is SGHTA and CDR2 FQGTGA. CDR3 nucleotides: TGTGCCAGCAGCCGGACAGGGAACACCGGGGAGCTGTTTTTT. Translation gives CASSRTGNTGELFF. The whole variable domain, remainder taken from reference TRBV7-3 and TRBJ2-2, is GAGVSQTPSNKVTEKGKYVELRCDPISGHTALYWYRQSLGQGPEFLIYFQGTGAADDSGLPNDRFFAVRPEGSVSTLKIQRTERGDSAVYLCASSRTGNTGELFFGEGSRLTVL.

The chain uses TRBV28 and TRBJ1-1, with TRBD1 identical over 10 bases. The trim removed 6 bases at V and 9 bases at J, leaving 10 bases unmatched. This CDR3 is 14 amino acids long. The germline V gene encodes CDR1 MDHEN and CDR2 SYDVKM. The CDR3 nucleotides are TGTGCCAGCAGCACATCCGGGACAGGGGACCAAGCTTTCTTT. Translating gives CASSTSGTGDQAFF.

V usage is TRBV20-1 and J usage is TRBJ2-3; possibly TRBD1 for D (5 bases). Trimming took 5 bases from V and 1 from J, leaving 13 bases between them. CDR1 is DFQATT and CDR2 is SNEGSKA in the germline V gene (reference sequence). This CDR3 contains 14 residues. As DNA, the CDR3 is TGCAGTGCTGTCCAGGGATCGGGCACAGATACGCAGTATTTT. It is translated as CSAVQGSGTDTQYF.

The V and J genes are TRBV28 and TRBJ2-1, with TRBD2 matching 8 bases. Germline CDR1 reads MDHEN; CDR2 reads SYDVKM. The CDR3 contains 16 residues. Trimming at V came to 2 bases and at J to 3 bases, leaving 6 bases not matched to a gene. In DNA, the CDR3 is TGTGCCAGCAGTTTAAAACTAGCGGTCCTCTACAATGAGCAGTTCTTC. It yields the protein CASSLKLAVLYNEQFF.

The chain is built from TRBV2 and TRBJ1-6, with a possible D match to TRBD1 (6 bases). Trimming removed 6 bases at V and 14 bases at J, with 23 bases between. CDR1 and CDR2 from the germline V gene are SNHLY and FYNNEI. CDR3 length equals 15 residues. CDR3 residues: CASSSQGGGAKALHF. The CDR3 nucleotides are TGTGCCAGCAGCTCGCAGGGCGGGGGGGCCAAGGCCCTCCACTTT.

The chain joins TRBV11-2 to TRBJ2-2; tentatively, D is TRBD1 (5 bases). The CDR3 runs to 17 residues. V was clipped by 5 bases and J by 2 bases, with 18 bases between them. Per the germline V gene, CDR1 is SGHAT and CDR2 is FQNNGV. The CDR3 sequence: CASSQGRGRANTGELFF. In nucleotides, the CDR3 is TGTGCCAGCAGCCAGGGTAGAGGCAGGGCCAACACCGGGGAGCTGTTTTTT.

The V and J genes are TRBV19 and TRBJ2-1, with D possibly TRBD1 on 5 matching bases. Trimming pared 4 bases from V and 3 bases from J, leaving 10 bases between. Germline CDR1 reads LNHDA; CDR2 reads SQIVND (reference sequence). The CDR3 is made up of 14 amino acids. CDR3 protein: CASSTSRDYNEQFF. CDR3 sequence (DNA): TGTGCCAGTAGTACCTCCAGGGACTACAATGAGCAGTTCTTC. Full variable domain (missing parts from reference TRBV19 and TRBJ2-1): DGGITQSPKYLFRKEGQNVTLSCEQNLNHDAMYWYRQDPGQGLRLIYYSQIVNDFQKGDIAEGYSVSREKKESFPLTVTSAQKNPTAFYLCASSTSRDYNEQFFGPGTRLTVL.

This clonotype was counted only a few times. The V gene is TRBV7-8, the J gene TRBJ1-2; possibly TRBD1 for D (6 bases). Trimming took 2 bases from V and 7 from J, leaving 11 bases between them. CDR1 and CDR2 (germline): SGHVS, FQNEAQ. The CDR3 contains 13 residues. This CDR3 is CASSLRTGSGYTF. The CDR3 DNA sequence: TGTGCCAGCAGCTTACGAACAGGGTCTGGCTACACCTTC.

This clonotype was seen a single time. The chain recombines TRBV20-1 with TRBJ2-3; TRBD2 might be the D (6 bases). Trimming stripped 0 bases from V and 1 base from J, with 11 bases between. The V gene's germline CDR1 is DFQATT and CDR2 SNEGSKA (reference sequence). CDR3 size: 15 residues. The CDR3 nucleotides are TGCAGTGCTAGAGATGTCTCGGGAGGCACAGATACGCAGTATTTT. It translates to CSARDVSGGTDTQYF.